This TCR beta chain emerged from a study of blood T cell repertoires in COVID-19. Whole-study context: Sites in the United States, Italy and Spain provided acute and convalescent COVID-19 samples. The cDNA or gDNA used as material had been derived from T cells, B-cell-depleted T cells, or PBMCs.

This clone was counted a few times. Trimming cost V 5 bases and J 3 bases; bases outside gene matches: 11. Germline V gene data show CDR1 as SGHTA and CDR2 as FQGTGA. The CDR3 contains 17 residues. In the source study's methods: Reference gene primer amplification gave nucleated cell count estimates. Profiled with immunoSEQ multiplex PCR; TCRdb holds only in-frame clones, not every one. Clone size and the V and J calls come from that table; the DNA yielded D and trimming. The top ten clones hold around 11% of a sample with 70,000 to 95,000 clones, 75% to 85% of them seen once. J is TRBJ2-3 and V is TRBV7-3; 10 bases are shared with TRBD2. The sequenced material came from peripheral blood. The sequence came from a woman aged 40 to 50 with active or convalescent COVID-19. In DNA, the CDR3 is TGTGCCAGCAGCCTGGGGGTACTAGCGGGGTTTACAGATACGCAGTATTTT. Its protein is CASSLGVLAGFTDTQYF.